A single sample gave rise to the 7 T cell receptor beta chains below, sequenced in a study of T cells in Graves' hyperthyroidism and ophthalmopathy. The TCR beta CDR3 regions underwent amplification using RNA transcripts as the source. The study used the HTBI primer set for a first-round RT-PCR of the TCR CDR3. MiXCR was run by TCRdb on the multiplex PCR reads, yielding one entry per CDR3 protein. In the table there are approximately 700,000 distinct CDR3 sequences, 45% of which are singletons. Sequencing was carried out using peripheral blood or thyroid tissue (not recorded which). The receptors come from an adult man with Graves' disease, either hyperthyroidism or ophthalmopathy (not recorded which).

This clonotype has a count of ten or more. This chain joins TRBV12-3 or TRBV12-4 and TRBJ2-5; perhaps TRBD1 as D (5 bases). V shed 6 bases and J shed 5 bases, with 10 bases lying between them. The CDR3 length is 12 residues. This CDR3 is CASSPGFETQYF. CDR3 nucleotide sequence: TGTGCCAGCAGCCCAGGGTTTGAGACCCAGTACTTC.

The V and J genes are TRBV2 and TRBJ2-7; weak D call: TRBD2 (5 bases). This CDR3 spans 15 amino acids. Germline V lookup: CDR1 SNHLY, CDR2 FYNNEI. Trimming shortened V by 4 bases and J by 5 bases, and 18 bases separated the two germline ends. The DNA for the CDR3 is TGTGCCAGCAGTGCAACCCCGGGGAGAAGGCACGAGCAGTACTTC. This gives the protein CASSATPGRRHEQYF.

V and J are TRBV12-3 or TRBV12-4 and TRBJ1-2, with D possibly TRBD1 on 5 matching bases. Trimming left V 6 bases short and J 7 bases short, with 9 bases between. CDR3 length: 11 residues. The CDR3 loop is CASRGVGGYTF. The CDR3 nucleotides read TGTGCCAGCAGAGGGGTTGGTGGCTACACCTTC.

This clonotype was seen at least ten times. This chain uses TRBV25-1 with TRBJ1-1; a possible D gene is TRBD1 (6 bases). The CDR3 covers 12 residues. CDR1 is MGHDK, CDR2 SYGVNS, per germline. V was trimmed by 6 bases and J by 2 bases, leaving 7 bases between them. DNA for the CDR3: TGTGCCAGCAGGACAGGTAACACTGAAGCTTTCTTT. As protein: CASRTGNTEAFF.

This clonotype turned up a few times. The genes are TRBV10-3 and TRBJ2-7, with D unresolved. The CDR3 loop spans 9 amino acids. Trimming stripped 3 bases from V and 9 bases from J, with 3 bases between. Germline V lookup: CDR1 ENHRY, CDR2 SYGVKD. CDR3 amino acids: CAISEGQYF. DNA for the CDR3: TGTGCCATCAGTGAAGGGCAGTACTTC.

With respect to this clonotype: The junction does not match germline at one end; this may be a read error. This chain uses TRBV7-6 with TRBJ1-3, with a weak D call TRBD1 (6 bases). Per the germline V gene, CDR1 is SGHVS and CDR2 is FNYEAQ. The CDR3 covers 17 residues. The CDR3 nucleotides read TGCGCCAGCAGCTTACCCAACACGACAGGATCTGGAAACACCATATATTTT. This sequence encodes CASSLPNTTGSGNTIYF. Full variable domain (remainder filled in from reference TRBV7-6 and TRBJ1-3): GAGVSQSPRYKVTKRGQDVALRCDPISGHVSLYWYRQALGQGPEFLTYFNYEAQQDKSGLPNDRFSAERPEGSISTLTIQRTEQRDSAMYRCASSLPNTTGSGNTIYFGEGSWLTVV.

The chain is built from TRBV4-2 and TRBJ2-7, with 7 bases aligning to TRBD2. Looked up from germline, CDR1 is LGHNA and CDR2 is YNFKEQ. The V and J ends lost 0 bases and 2 bases, in that order; junction bases with no gene match: 7. The CDR3 is 16 residues long. The CDR3 region has the DNA TGTGCCAGCAGCCAAGATCAAAAGCGGGGCACCTACGAGCAGTACTTC. Residues: CASSQDQKRGTYEQYF.